Below are 14 T cell receptor beta chains sequenced from a single sample in a study of monozygotic twins with inflammatory bowel disease (dated by TCRdb to the late 2010s). Library creation used 5' RACE. Sequencing used an Illumina HiSeq 2500. TCRdb reanalyzed the reads, keeping one entry per CDR3 protein sequence and omitting DNA. The table kept for this sample lists a few hundred thousand distinct CDR3 sequences. The ten largest clones add up to 2.6% of the sample. Sequences were obtained from blood. The receptors stem from a human donor with ulcerative colitis or Crohn's disease, or a healthy co-twin of an affected twin (not recorded which).

The genes are TRBV5-1 and TRBJ1-4; TCRdb returns TRBD1, unconfirmable since there is no DNA. Per the germline V gene, CDR1 is SGHRS and CDR2 is YFSETQ. The CDR3 runs to 15 residues. The CDR3 spells CASSFGGSTNEKLFF.

The V call is TRBV12-3 or TRBV12-4, the J call TRBJ2-1; TCRdb indicates TRBD1, and absent DNA this call remains unverified. This CDR3 region has 15 residues. CDR3 loop: CASSQGQSSYNEQFF.

CDR3 region: CASSLQLAYTDTQYF. The chain uses TRBV5-1 and TRBJ2-3; TCRdb reports TRBD2, a call that lacks DNA to check it against. This CDR3 has 15 amino acids. Germline CDR1 is SGHRS and CDR2 is YFSETQ.

V gene TRBV20-1 combines with J gene TRBJ2-7; TCRdb returns TRBD2, unconfirmable since there is no DNA. The germline V gene encodes CDR1 DFQATT and CDR2 SNEGSKA (reference sequence). There are 17 residues in the CDR3. This CDR3 reads CSATGTSGGGSSYEQYF.

V gene TRBV24-1 combines with J gene TRBJ2-7; TCRdb calls TRBD1, which cannot be checked without DNA. CDR1 and CDR2 (germline): KGHDR, SFDVKD. The CDR3 length is 15 residues. CDR3 in amino acids: CATSDPAGDSYEQYF.

The genes are TRBV20-1 and TRBJ2-5; the TCRdb call, TRBD1, lacks DNA for checking. Germline V gives CDR1 DFQATT, CDR2 SNEGSKA (reference sequence). This CDR3 has 15 residues. CDR3 loop: CSARDPGAAWETQYF.

The chain has TRBV5-4 and TRBJ2-3; the TCRdb call, TRBD1, lacks DNA for checking. Germline V gene lookup returns CDR1 SGHNT and CDR2 YYREEE (reference sequence). This CDR3 is 16 amino acids long. CDR3 in amino acids: CASSLEQGTVRDTQYF.

V gene TRBV6-1 combines with J gene TRBJ2-5; TCRdb proposes TRBD1, but this gene call is untestable without DNA. CDR1 MNHNS and CDR2 SASEGT come from the germline V gene. The CDR3 loop spans 15 amino acids. CDR3 protein: CASSGRGGGKETQYF.

The chain employs TRBV18 and TRBJ2-5. This CDR3 is built from 14 residues. Germline-derived CDR1 and CDR2 are KGHSH and LQKENI. The CDR3 spells CASSPSTTQETQYF. Together with reference TRBV18 and TRBJ2-5, the CDR3 gives the full variable domain: NAGVMQNPRHLVRRRGQEARLRCSPMKGHSHVYWYRQLPEEGLKFMVYLQKENIIDESGMPKERFSAEFPKEGPSILRIQQVVRGDSAAYFCASSPSTTQETQYFGPGTRLLVL.

The rearrangement links TRBV18 to TRBJ1-5; the TRBD1 assignment by TCRdb is unverifiable without DNA. This CDR3 is 16 amino acids long. Per germline, CDR1 KGHSH and CDR2 LQKENI. The CDR3 spells CASSPLPAGGNQPQHF.

This chain links TRBV12-3 or TRBV12-4 with TRBJ1-5; TCRdb returns TRBD1, unconfirmable since there is no DNA. The CDR3 sequence is 15 residues long. CDR3 in amino acids: CASSVQGGGNQPQHF.

V and J are TRBV5-6 and TRBJ1-6; TCRdb indicates TRBD1, and absent DNA this call remains unverified. CDR3 length equals 15 residues. Looked up from germline, CDR1 is SGHDT and CDR2 is YYEEEE. CDR3 protein: CASSLPPGFRSPLHF.

The chain is built from TRBV15 and TRBJ1-5. This CDR3 is 17 amino acids long. The germline V gene encodes CDR1 LNHNV and CDR2 YYDKDF (reference sequence). The CDR3 loop is CATSRDPAGFPNQPQHF.

This chain joins TRBV5-6 and TRBJ2-7; no DNA is available, so the TRBD1 call from TCRdb remains unchecked. CDR3 size: 20 residues. CDR1 is SGHDT, CDR2 YYEEEE, per germline. CDR3 residues: CASSSPTGTGISKLSYEQYF.